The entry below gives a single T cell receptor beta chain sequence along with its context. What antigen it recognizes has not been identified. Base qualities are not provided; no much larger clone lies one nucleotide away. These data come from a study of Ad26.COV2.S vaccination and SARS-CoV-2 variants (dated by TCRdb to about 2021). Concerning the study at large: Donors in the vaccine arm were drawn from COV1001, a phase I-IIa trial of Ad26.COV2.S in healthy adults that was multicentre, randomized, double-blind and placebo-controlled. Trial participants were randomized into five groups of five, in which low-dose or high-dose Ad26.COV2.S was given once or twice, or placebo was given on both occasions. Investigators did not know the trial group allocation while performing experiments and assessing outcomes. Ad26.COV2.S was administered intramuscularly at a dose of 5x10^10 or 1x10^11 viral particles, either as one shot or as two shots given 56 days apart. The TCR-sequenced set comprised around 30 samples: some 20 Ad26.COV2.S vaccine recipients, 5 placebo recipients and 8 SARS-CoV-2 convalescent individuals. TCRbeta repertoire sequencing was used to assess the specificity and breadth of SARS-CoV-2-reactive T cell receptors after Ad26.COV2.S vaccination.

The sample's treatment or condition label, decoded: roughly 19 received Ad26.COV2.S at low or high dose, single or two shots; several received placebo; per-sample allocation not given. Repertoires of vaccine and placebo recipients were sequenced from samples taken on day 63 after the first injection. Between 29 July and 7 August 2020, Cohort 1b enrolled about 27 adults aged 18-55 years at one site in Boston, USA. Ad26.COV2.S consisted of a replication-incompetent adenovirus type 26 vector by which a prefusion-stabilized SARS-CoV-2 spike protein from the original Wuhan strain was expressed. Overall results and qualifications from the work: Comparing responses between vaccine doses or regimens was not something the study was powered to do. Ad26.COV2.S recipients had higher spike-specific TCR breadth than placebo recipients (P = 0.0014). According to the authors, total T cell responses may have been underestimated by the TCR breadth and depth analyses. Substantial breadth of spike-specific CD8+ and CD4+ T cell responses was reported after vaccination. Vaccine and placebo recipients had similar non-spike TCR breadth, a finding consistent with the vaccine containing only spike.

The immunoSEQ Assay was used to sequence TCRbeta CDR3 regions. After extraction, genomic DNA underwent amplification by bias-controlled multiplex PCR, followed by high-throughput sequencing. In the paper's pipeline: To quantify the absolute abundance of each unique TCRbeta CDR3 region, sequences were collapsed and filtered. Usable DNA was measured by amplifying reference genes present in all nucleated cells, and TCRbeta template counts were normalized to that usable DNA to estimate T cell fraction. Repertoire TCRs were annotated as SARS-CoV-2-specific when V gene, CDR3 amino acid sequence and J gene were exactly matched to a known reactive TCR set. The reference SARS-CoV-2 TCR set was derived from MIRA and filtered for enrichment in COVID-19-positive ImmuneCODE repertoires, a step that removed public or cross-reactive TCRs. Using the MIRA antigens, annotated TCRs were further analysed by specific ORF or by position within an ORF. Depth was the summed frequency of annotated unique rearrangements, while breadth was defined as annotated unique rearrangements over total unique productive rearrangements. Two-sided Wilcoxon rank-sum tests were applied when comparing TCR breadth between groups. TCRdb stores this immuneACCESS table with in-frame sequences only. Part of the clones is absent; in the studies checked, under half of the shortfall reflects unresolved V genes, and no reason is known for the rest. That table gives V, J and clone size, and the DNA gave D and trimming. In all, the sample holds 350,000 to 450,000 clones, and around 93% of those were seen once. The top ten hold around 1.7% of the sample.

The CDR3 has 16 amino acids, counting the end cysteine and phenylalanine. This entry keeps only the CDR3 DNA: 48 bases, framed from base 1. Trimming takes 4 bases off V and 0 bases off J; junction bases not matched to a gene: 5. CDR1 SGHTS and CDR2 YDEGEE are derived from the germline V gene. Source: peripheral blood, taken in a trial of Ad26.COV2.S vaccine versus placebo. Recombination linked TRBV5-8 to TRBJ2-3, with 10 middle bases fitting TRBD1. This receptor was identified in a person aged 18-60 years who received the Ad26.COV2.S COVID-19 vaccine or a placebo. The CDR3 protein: CASSPGQGSSTDTQYF. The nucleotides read TGTGCCAGCAGCCCGGGACAGGGGTCTAGCACAGATACGCAGTATTTT. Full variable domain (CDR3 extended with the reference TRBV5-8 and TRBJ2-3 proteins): EAGVTQSPTHLIKTRGQQATLRCSPISGHTSVYWYQQALGLGLQFLLWYDEGEERNRGNFPPRFSGRQFPNYSSELNVNALELEDSALYLCASSPGQGSSTDTQYFGPGTRLTVL.